Presented here are 7 T cell receptor beta chains from one specimen sequenced in a study of T cells in localized non-small cell lung cancer (TCRdb year 2020). Library preparation was by the immunoSEQ multiplex PCR assay. Not all clones reach the TCRdb copy of this immuneACCESS table, which keeps in-frame sequences only. Checked studies attribute under half of the gap to unresolved V genes and leave the rest unexplained. Within this sample are roughly 38,000 clones, with roughly 88% of them counted one time only. The top ten clonotypes cover more than 5.5% of the sample. The specimen comprised peripheral blood mononuclear cells, sampled before any cancer treatment. The receptors here all came from a male donor at least 60 years old with stage II lung adenocarcinoma.

This clone was seen only once. The chain joins TRBV5-4 to TRBJ2-3, with 7 bases aligning to TRBD2. Germline V gives CDR1 SGHNT, CDR2 YYREEE (reference sequence). The junction had 17 bases not matched to a gene; V was cut back by 9 bases and J by 4 bases. This CDR3 spans 16 amino acids. The CDR3 coding sequence is TGTGCCACCCGGACGACCGGGAGGTCGGGCGCAGATACGCAGTATTTT. This gives the protein CATRTTGRSGADTQYF.

V is TRBV28 and J is TRBJ1-5; D gene ambiguous. The germline V gene has CDR1 MDHEN and CDR2 SYDVKM. Between the trimmed V and J ends, which lost 5 bases and 4 bases, there was a span of 12 bases. This CDR3 spans 14 amino acids. The CDR3 coding sequence is TGTGCCAGCAGTCCACGGGGTAGGAATCAGCCCCAGCATTTT. Protein: CASSPRGRNQPQHF.

The V gene is TRBV15, the J gene TRBJ1-4; D is unclear. Trimming removed 0 bases from V and 4 bases from J, with 3 bases in between. This CDR3 region has 13 residues. Germline values: CDR1 LNHNV, CDR2 YYDKDF (reference sequence). The CDR3 nucleotides are TGTGCCACCAGCAGAGACTTTAATGAAAAACTGTTTTTT. It is translated as CATSRDFNEKLFF.

This sequence joins TRBV6-1 and TRBJ2-7; D not certain. The CDR3 extends over 11 amino acids. The ends were cut back, 6 bases at V and 6 bases at J, with 9 bases in the middle. CDR1 is MNHNS and CDR2 is SASEGT in the germline V gene. As DNA, the CDR3 is TGTGCCAGCAGCCTGCTTGGCGAGCAGTACTTC. Protein sequence: CASSLLGEQYF.

The chain is built from TRBV7-8 and TRBJ2-6, with no clear D. Germline CDR1 reads SGHVS; CDR2 reads FQNEAQ. CDR3 size: 18 residues. V lost 4 bases, J lost 4 bases, and 20 bases lay in between. CDR3 bases: TGTGCCAGCAGCTACTCAAGTGTGGTAAGGTCCGGGGCCAACGTCCTGACTTTC. The encoded protein is CASSYSSVVRSGANVLTF.

The chain employs TRBV6-6 and TRBJ2-6; D unclear. From germline, CDR1 is MNHNY and CDR2 SVGAGI (reference sequence). The CDR3 has 10 residues. Trimming stripped 11 bases from V and 8 bases from J, with 7 bases between. For the CDR3, the DNA is TGTGCCGCAAAGACCAACGTCCTGACTTTC. Residues: CAAKTNVLTF.

The chain carries TRBV6-1 and TRBJ2-2, with D possibly matching TRBD1 (5 bases). Germline loops: CDR1 MNHNS, CDR2 SASEGT. Trimming stripped 10 bases from V and 1 base from J, with 16 bases between. The CDR3 spans 15 residues. The CDR3 protein is CAIEDDSKNTGELFF. The CDR3 DNA reads as TGTGCCATTGAGGACGACAGCAAGAACACCGGGGAGCTGTTTTTT.